The clone carrying this T cell receptor (beta chain) has a count of ten or more. Combining iRepertoire HTBI primers with Arm-PCR of CDR3 regions, the authors built TCR beta libraries. Each CDR3 protein is one row after TCRdb ran MiXCR on the multiplex PCR reads. This sample yields some 410,000 distinct CDR3 sequences, of which about 17% are seen a single time; about 10% belongs to the top ten. The data originate from a study of regulatory T cells in long-lasting Graves disease. Germline lookup yields CDR1 GTSNPN and CDR2 SVGIG (reference sequence). The CDR3 extends over 14 amino acids. V shed 5 bases and J shed 5 bases, with 18 bases lying between them. Time point reported: newly diagnosed GD, antithyroid drugs for less than 3 months. Extracted RNA from PBMCs served as the source of the TCR library. These data were also filed under a second study, of T cells in Graves' hyperthyroidism and ophthalmopathy.

The genes are TRBV30 and TRBJ1-1; TRBD1 is a possible D gene (5 bases). This clonotype was obtained from a woman aged 30 to 39 with Graves disease. This specimen was peripheral blood mononuclear cells (PBMCs), taken at new diagnosis, from a patient treated with antithyroid drugs. In DNA, the CDR3 is TGTGCCTGGCGAGGCGGCAGGGTTCTTACTGAAGCTTTCTTT. Its translation: CAWRGGRVLTEAFF.